This T cell receptor beta chain was documented in a study of T cells after yellow fever vaccination. TCRdb re-called the 5' RACE reads with MiXCR, one entry per CDR3 protein. The table lists just under 600,000 distinct CDR3 sequences, about 14% of them singletons. Between the trimmed V and J ends, which lost 6 bases and 4 bases, there was a span of 17 bases. CDR1 is SGHRS and CDR2 is YFSETQ in the germline V gene. The CDR3 loop spans 16 amino acids. There are a few counts of this clonotype. The antigen remains undetermined. Study outcomes and limitations: In post-booster samples, most primary-vaccination clones reappeared (96% CD4, over 70% CD8).

The receptor comes from a young man who received the YFV17D yellow fever vaccine. The chain joins TRBV5-1 to TRBJ2-6; D is possibly TRBD1 or TRBD2 (6 bases each). This sample comprised PBMCs, obtained on the day of the yellow fever booster vaccination. CDR3 sequence reads: CASNVGGRKGANVLTF. The CDR3 DNA reads TGCGCCAGCAATGTTGGGGGGCGGAAGGGGGCCAACGTCCTGACTTTC.